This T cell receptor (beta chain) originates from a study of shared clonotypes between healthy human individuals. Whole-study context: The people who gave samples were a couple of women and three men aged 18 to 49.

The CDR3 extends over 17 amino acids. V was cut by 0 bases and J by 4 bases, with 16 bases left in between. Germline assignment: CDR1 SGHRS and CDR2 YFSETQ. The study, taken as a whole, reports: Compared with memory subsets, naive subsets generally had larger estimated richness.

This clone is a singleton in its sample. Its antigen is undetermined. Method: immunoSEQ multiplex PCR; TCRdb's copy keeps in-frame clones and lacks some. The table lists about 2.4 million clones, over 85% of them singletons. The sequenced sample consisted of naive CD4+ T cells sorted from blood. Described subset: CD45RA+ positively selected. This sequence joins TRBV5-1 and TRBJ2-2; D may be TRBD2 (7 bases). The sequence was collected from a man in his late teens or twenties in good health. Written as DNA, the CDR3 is TGCGCCAGCAGCTTGGCCGGGGCGGGGGCCCTCACCGGGGAGCTGTTTTTT. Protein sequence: CASSLAGAGALTGELFF.